This TCR beta chain comes out of a study of breast tumors, draining lymph nodes, adjacent tissues. TCRdb called the multiplex PCR reads again in MiXCR, with one record for every CDR3 protein. The table includes approximately 280,000 distinct CDR3 sequences, 30% detected once. As to this clonotype: As yet, its antigen is unknown.

Samples came from axillary lymph nodes draining the breast cancer. CDR3 length equals 14 residues. The germline V gene has CDR1 SGHNT and CDR2 YYREEE (reference sequence). V shed 2 bases and J shed 8 bases, with 13 bases lying between them. Findings and limits, study-wide: Compared with lymph nodes, tumors were less diverse; compared with nontumor tissue, more. Tumor and nontumor repertoires were significantly more similar in luminal-like than in basal-like breast cancer. That most tumor T cells come from lymph nodes remained unproven. Findings are consistent with lymph node origin and intratumoral expansion of most tumor T cells.

The source is a female donor with breast cancer. Some clones in this sample may be carry-over from other donors' samples. V is TRBV5-4 and J is TRBJ2-2, with D possibly TRBD2 on 6 matching bases. Sequencing was performed on axillary lymph node tissue. CDR3 loop: CASSLGLRGGELFF. The CDR3 DNA follows: TGTGCCAGCAGCTTAGGGCTACGGGGGGGGGAGCTGTTTTTT.